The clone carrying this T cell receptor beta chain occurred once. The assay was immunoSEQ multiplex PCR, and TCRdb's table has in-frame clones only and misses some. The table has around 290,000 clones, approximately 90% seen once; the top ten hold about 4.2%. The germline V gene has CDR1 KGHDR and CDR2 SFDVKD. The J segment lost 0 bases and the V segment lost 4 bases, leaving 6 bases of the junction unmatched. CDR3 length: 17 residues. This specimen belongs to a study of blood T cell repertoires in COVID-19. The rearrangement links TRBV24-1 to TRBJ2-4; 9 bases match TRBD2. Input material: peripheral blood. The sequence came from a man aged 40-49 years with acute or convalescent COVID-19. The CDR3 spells CATSDSAGGVAKNIQYF. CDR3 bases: TGTGCCACCAGTGACTCAGCGGGGGGCGTAGCCAAAAACATTCAGTACTTC.